The rows below give T cell receptor beta chains drawn from one sample of a study of cytomegalovirus exposure and HLA in healthy donors. The method was immunoSEQ multiplex PCR; TCRdb's version includes in-frame clones alone and lacks a portion of them. The sample has 90,000 to 150,000 clones; roughly 8.6% are singletons. Sequenced material: PBMCs. The receptors were gathered from a woman aged 40 to 55 in good health and CMV-seropositive. The CDR3 runs from the conserved cysteine through the conserved F or W. Fields, in order: V gene, J gene, clone size, D gene, CDR3 DNA, CDR3 protein. D genes are given only for firm matches. Part of the rows lack a size; the others show once, few, many or a class for expanded clones.

>TRBV5-4|TRBJ1-5|.|.
TGTGCCAGCAGCCTTTTAGAGGAGAGCAATCAGCCCCAGCATTTT
CASSLLEESNQPQHF
>TRBV11-2|TRBJ1-1|few|TRBD1
TGTGCCAGCAGCCGCGGACAGGTAGACACTGAAGCTTTCTTT
CASSRGQVDTEAFF
>TRBV11-3|TRBJ1-1|few|.
TGTGCCAGCAGCTTCGACTGGGGGGGTATAAACACTGAAGCCTTCTTT
CASSFDWGGINTEAFF
>TRBV5-1|TRBJ1-5|.|.
TGCGCCAGCAGCTTGACAGGAATCGAACAGCCCCAGCATTTT
CASSLTGIEQPQHF
>TRBV18|TRBJ1-1|.|.
TGTGCCAGCTCACCGGACAGCGAAGCTTTCTTT
CASSPDSEAFF
>TRBV5-1|TRBJ1-1|few|TRBD1
TGCGCCAGCAGCTCCGAAACGATGACAGGGCGGAACACTGAAGCTTTCTTT
CASSSETMTGRNTEAFF
>TRBV18|TRBJ1-1|.|.
TGTGCCAGCTCCCCGCCTAGTAAAACTGAAGCTTTCTTT
CASSPPSKTEAFF
>TRBV18|TRBJ2-7|.|TRBD1
TGTGCCAGCTCACCCTCACAGGGGCGCACCTACGAGCAGTACTTC
CASSPSQGRTYEQYF
>TRBV28|TRBJ2-7|.|TRBD1
TGTGCCAGCAGTTTTTGGACAGGGCTCTACGAGCAGTACTTC
CASSFWTGLYEQYF
>TRBV18|TRBJ1-6|.|TRBD1
TGTGCCAGCTCACCGTCCGGACAGGCAGATAATTCACCCCTCCACTTT
CASSPSGQADNSPLHF
>TRBV7-9|TRBJ2-1|.|.
TGTGCCAGCAGCTTAGGACAGGTCAACAATGAGCAGTTCTTC
CASSLGQVNNEQFF
>TRBV7-9|TRBJ2-1|few|.
TGTGCCAGCAGCCCACGAGCTAGCTCCTACAATGAGCAGTTCTTC
CASSPRASSYNEQFF
>TRBV5-5|TRBJ2-7|.|.
TGTGCCAGCAGCTCCGGGATTCGACTTTACGAGCAGTACTTC
CASSSGIRLYEQYF
>TRBV7-9|TRBJ2-1|few|TRBD2
TGTGCCAGCAGCCCGGGACTAGCGGGGGATAATGAGCAGTTCTTC
CASSPGLAGDNEQFF
>TRBV18|TRBJ2-7|.|TRBD1
TGTGCCAGCCAAACAACGACAGGGGGGTACGAGCAGTACTTC
CASQTTTGGYEQYF
>TRBV27|TRBJ2-2|.|TRBD1
TGTGCCTCCCGGACAGGGAGGAACACCGGGGAGCTGTTTTTT
CASRTGRNTGELFF
>TRBV29-1|TRBJ1-2|few|.
TGCAGCGTCCTGGTCCGGAGGGGAGGAGGCTACACCTTC
CSVLVRRGGGYTF
>TRBV11-2|TRBJ1-2|.|TRBD1
TGTGCCAGCAGCGTAAACAGGGGCCTCTATGGGTACACCTTC
CASSVNRGLYGYTF
>TRBV5-5|TRBJ1-3|few|.
TGTGCCAGCAGTTACCCAGCCTCACAGGGCTCTGGAAATACCATATATTTT
CASSYPASQGSGNTIYF
>TRBV5-1|TRBJ2-7|few|.
TGCGCCAGCAGCCCTTCCAGGGGGGTCGGCCGGGGTGGCTACGAGCAGTACTTC
CASSPSRGVGRGGYEQYF
>TRBV28|TRBJ2-4|few|.
TGTGCCAGCAGTCCGGCCTGGGCGGGGCGCAGTGAAAACATTCAGTACTTC
CASSPAWAGRSENIQYF
>TRBV5-5|TRBJ1-1|few|TRBD1
TGTGCCAGCAGCTTTGGACAGGGGCAGAGGGAAGCTTTCTTT
CASSFGQGQREAFF
>TRBV20-1|TRBJ1-2|few|.
TGCAGTGCTTCGAGGGATGGCTACACCTTC
CSASRDGYTF
>TRBV29-1|TRBJ2-3|.|.
TGCACCATCATGGGGCCCAGCACAGATACGCAGTATTTT
CTIMGPSTDTQYF
>TRBV7-9|TRBJ2-2|few|TRBD2
TGTGCCAGCAGCTTCCGGCCGGGGGGAAGAGTCGGGGAGCTGTTTTTT
CASSFRPGGRVGELFF
>TRBV2|TRBJ2-1|.|TRBD1
TGTGCCAGCAGGGACAGGGCATCCTACAATGAGCAGTTCTTC
CASRDRASYNEQFF
>TRBV19|TRBJ1-1|.|.
TGTGCCAGTAAGCAGGGAAACACTGAAGCTTTCTTT
CASKQGNTEAFF
>TRBV6-1|TRBJ1-5|.|.
TGTGCCAGCAGTGGACAGACTAGCAATCAGCCCCAGCATTTT
CASSGQTSNQPQHF
>TRBV6-1|TRBJ2-1|.|TRBD1
TGTGCCAGCTGGGCCGGGACAGCTTTGACGAATGAGCAGTTCTTC
CASWAGTALTNEQFF
>TRBV18|TRBJ1-3|few|TRBD1
TGTGCCAGCTCACCATACCGGGACAGGGTACCTGGAAACACCATATATTTT
CASSPYRDRVPGNTIYF
>TRBV10-3|TRBJ1-5|.|.
TGTGCCATCAGTGACCCCCGATCCGGGACAATAAATCAGCCCCAGCATTTT
CAISDPRSGTINQPQHF
>TRBV11-2|TRBJ2-3|few|.
TGTGCCAGCAGCAGGGGTAGGGGTGATACGCAGTATTTT
CASSRGRGDTQYF
>TRBV6-5|TRBJ2-5|.|TRBD1
TGTGCCAGCAGCAAGGACAGGGAGACCCAGTACTTC
CASSKDRETQYF
>TRBV5-4|TRBJ2-5|few|TRBD1
TGTGCCAGCAGCTCCTTACCGGACAGGGCGTACAAGACCCAGTACTTC
CASSSLPDRAYKTQYF
>TRBV28|TRBJ1-1|.|.
TGTGCCAGCATGGAGGGGAACACTGAAGCTTTCTTT
CASMEGNTEAFF
>TRBV7-2|TRBJ1-2|.|.
TGTGCCAGCAGCTGGGACAACACTAACTATGGCTACACCTTC
CASSWDNTNYGYTF
>TRBV9|TRBJ1-2|.|.
TGTGCCAGCAGCGTAGCCCCAGGAATGGTCGTTACCTTC
CASSVAPGMVVTF
>TRBV10-3|TRBJ1-4|.|.
TGTGCCATCCGGGGGACAACTAATGAAAAACTGTTTTTT
CAIRGTTNEKLFF
>TRBV5-6|TRBJ2-7|.|.
TGTGCCAGCAGCTTGGGCAGGGCCTACGAGCAGTACTTC
CASSLGRAYEQYF
>TRBV13|TRBJ1-5|.|.
TGTGCCAGCAGCTTGGGCAGGGTTATCAAGCCCCAGCATTTT
CASSLGRVIKPQHF